Below, 21 T cell receptor beta chains from the same sample are listed, as sequenced in a study of Graves' ophthalmopathy and Graves' hyperthyroidism. Amplified material comprised TCR beta CDR3 regions derived from RNA transcripts. A first-round RT-PCR used HTBI primers, followed by a second-round multiplex PCR. TCRdb analysed the multiplex PCR reads with MiXCR anew, one entry per CDR3 protein. The sample has 650,000 to 900,000 distinct CDR3 sequences; roughly 40% are singletons. The source material was peripheral blood. The receptors were sampled from an adult man with Graves' ophthalmopathy.

As concerns this clonotype: A single base separates this from a much larger clone, so it may be a read error. This chain connects TRBV12-3 or TRBV12-4 to TRBJ1-2, with a possible D match to TRBD1 (6 bases). The CDR3 runs 13 residues. V lost 3 bases, J lost 6 bases, and 11 bases lay in between. The CDR3 nucleotides read TGTGCCAGCAGTTTGGTCCAGGGGCATGGCTACACCTTC. The encoded protein is CASSLVQGHGYTF.

This clonotype has more than one count but fewer than ten. The V gene is TRBV7-9, the J gene TRBJ1-1; D is ambiguous. Germline values: CDR1 SEHNR, CDR2 FQNEAQ (reference sequence). The CDR3 contains 15 residues. The ends were cut back, 5 bases at V and 1 base at J, with 14 bases in the middle. CDR3 residues: CASSRENVENTEAFF. The CDR3 region has the DNA TGTGCCAGCAGCCGGGAAAATGTGGAGAACACTGAAGCTTTCTTT.

This clonotype was recorded many times. The chain has TRBV2 and TRBJ2-7; 8 positions agree with TRBD2. V trimming: 8 bases; J trimming: 8 bases; junction bases outside the gene matches: 2. The CDR3 totals 10 residues. CDR1 SNHLY and CDR2 FYNNEI come from the germline V gene. The DNA for the CDR3 is TGTGCCAGCCGGGGGGGGCAGCAGTACTTC. Protein sequence: CASRGGQQYF.

The chain employs TRBV5-1 and TRBJ2-7; 8 positions agree with TRBD1. This CDR3 spans 14 amino acids. CDR1 is SGHRS and CDR2 is YFSETQ in the germline V gene. The trim removed 5 bases at V and 6 bases at J, leaving 10 bases unmatched. In nucleotides, the CDR3 is TGCGCCAGCAGTATCGACAGGGGTCGATCCGAGCAGTACTTC. Translating it yields CASSIDRGRSEQYF.

This clonotype has just one count. The rearrangement links TRBV24-1 to TRBJ1-5, with TRBD1 matching over 10 bases. The CDR3 length is 18 residues. CDR1 is KGHDR, CDR2 SFDVKD, per germline. The trim removed 6 bases at V and 5 bases at J, leaving 15 bases unmatched. The CDR3 spells CATSTSRDPGTGDQPQHF. In nucleotides, the CDR3 is TGTGCCACCAGTACGTCCCGCGACCCAGGGACAGGGGATCAGCCCCAGCATTTT.

This clonotype was observed many times. The V gene is TRBV13, the J gene TRBJ2-7; 10 nucleotides align to TRBD2. Unmatched junction bases numbered 2, after V lost 5 bases and J lost 4 bases. CDR1 is PRHDT and CDR2 is FYEKMQ in the germline V gene (reference sequence). The CDR3 length is 13 residues. DNA for the CDR3: TGTGCCAGCAGCAGCGGGGGGGGATACGAGCAGTACTTC. Translated, it gives CASSSGGGYEQYF.

This rearrangement joins TRBV14 to TRBJ1-2; no clear D gene. The CDR3 runs 13 residues. The V gene's germline CDR1 is SGHDN and CDR2 FVKESK. The V end was cut by 1 base, the J end by 2 bases, with 5 bases between. The DNA for the CDR3 is TGTGCCAGCAGCCAAGGGAAGAACTATGGCTACACCTTC. As protein: CASSQGKNYGYTF.

This clonotype came up a few times. The rearrangement links TRBV12-3 or TRBV12-4 to TRBJ2-5, with TRBD2 matching over 7 bases. V shed 5 bases, J shed 2 bases, and the junction held 5 bases outside the gene matches. CDR3 length equals 14 residues. CDR3 in DNA: TGTGCCAGCAGTCCCGGGGGGTCACAAGAGACCCAGTACTTC. This sequence encodes CASSPGGSQETQYF.

This clonotype was observed a single time. The chain carries TRBV7-2 and TRBJ2-3; no clear D gene. This CDR3 has 14 residues. Germline values: CDR1 SGHTA, CDR2 FQGNSA. V was clipped by 1 base and J by 5 bases, with 10 bases between them. Written as DNA, the CDR3 is TGTGCCAGCAGCTTAGGACTCCCCGTAGATACGCAGTATTTT. Its translation: CASSLGLPVDTQYF.

This chain links TRBV20-1 with TRBJ1-6, with a possible D match to TRBD1 (5 bases). The CDR3 has 16 residues. V lost 3 bases and J lost 4, with 16 bases in between. CDR1 DFQATT and CDR2 SNEGSKA come from the germline V gene (reference sequence). CDR3 nucleotide sequence: TGCAGTGCTAGCCCTGACAGCCCCATTTATAATTCACCCCTCCACTTT. It encodes CSASPDSPIYNSPLHF.

The V call is TRBV20-1, the J call TRBJ2-2; 11 nucleotides agree with TRBD2. The CDR3 contains 15 residues. Trimming cost V 4 bases and J 6 bases; bases outside gene matches: 7. CDR1 and CDR2 from the germline V gene are DFQATT and SNEGSKA (reference sequence). Here the CDR3 DNA reads TGCAGTGCTACCCGACTAGCGGGATCCGCCGGGGAGCTGTTTTTT. This codes for CSATRLAGSAGELFF.

Of note for this clonotype: Sequence at one end of the junction differs from germline and may be a read error. The V gene is TRBV20-1, the J gene TRBJ2-7, with a weak D call TRBD1 (6 bases). CDR3 length equals 14 residues. The V gene's germline CDR1 is DFQATT and CDR2 SNEGSKA (reference sequence). The CDR3 DNA reads TGCAGTGCTTTGGGGGCAGGAAGCTCCTGCGAGCAGTACTTC. Amino acids: CSALGAGSSCEQYF.

The chain recombines TRBV29-1 with TRBJ2-1; D possibly corresponds to TRBD1 (6 bases). The CDR3 totals 13 residues. The germline V gene has CDR1 SQVTM and CDR2 ANQGSEA. The V gene lost 1 base and the J gene lost 3 bases, with 7 bases spanning the gap. In nucleotides, the CDR3 is TGCAGCGTTGAAGGGACAGACTACAATGAGCAGTTCTTC. This gives the protein CSVEGTDYNEQFF.

This chain joins TRBV7-6 and TRBJ2-7; 8 bases map to TRBD2. The J segment lost 3 bases and the V segment lost 6 bases, leaving 4 bases of the junction unmatched. The CDR3 is 13 amino acids. Germline CDR1 reads SGHVS; CDR2 reads FNYEAQ. CDR3 DNA sequence: TGTGCCAGCAGTCAGACTAGCGTCTACGAGCAGTACTTC. This translates into CASSQTSVYEQYF. Together with reference TRBV7-6 and TRBJ2-7, the CDR3 gives the full variable domain: GAGVSQSPRYKVTKRGQDVALRCDPISGHVSLYWYRQALGQGPEFLTYFNYEAQQDKSGLPNDRFSAERPEGSISTLTIQRTEQRDSAMYRCASSQTSVYEQYFGPGTRLTVT.

This rearrangement joins TRBV25-1 to TRBJ1-2; D perhaps matches TRBD1 (5 bases). The germline V gene encodes CDR1 MGHDK and CDR2 SYGVNS. This CDR3 contains 16 residues. V gave up 5 bases and J gave up 0 bases, with 16 bases separating them. The CDR3 sequence is CASSYSGDVANYGYTF. The CDR3 region has the DNA TGTGCCAGCAGTTACTCGGGGGACGTAGCTAACTATGGCTACACCTTC.

The J gene is TRBJ2-5, the V gene TRBV29-1; TRBD1 aligns across 9 bases. The CDR3 has 14 amino acids. CDR1 and CDR2 (germline): SQVTM, ANQGSEA. With 6 bases clipped from V and 7 bases from J, the junction kept 12 bases outside the gene matches. In DNA form, the CDR3 reads TGCAGCGTGCGGGGACAGGGCAACGGCGTGACCCAGTACTTC. It specifies CSVRGQGNGVTQYF.

This clonotype was seen at least ten times. The chain employs TRBV7-6 and TRBJ1-5; D is undetermined. The CDR3 is 12 residues long. Germline CDR1 is SGHVS and CDR2 is FNYEAQ. Trimming pared 3 bases from V and 3 bases from J, leaving 3 bases between. CDR3 sequence reads: CASSFINQPQHF. DNA for the CDR3: TGTGCCAGCAGCTTCATCAATCAGCCCCAGCATTTT. The full variable domain, completed using reference TRBV7-6 and TRBJ1-5, is GAGVSQSPRYKVTKRGQDVALRCDPISGHVSLYWYRQALGQGPEFLTYFNYEAQQDKSGLPNDRFSAERPEGSISTLTIQRTEQRDSAMYRCASSFINQPQHFGDGTRLSIL.

This clonotype was seen a handful of times. The chain combines TRBV20-1 with TRBJ1-5; possible D gene TRBD1, 5 bases. The germline V and J ends were trimmed by 5 bases and 0 bases, with 14 bases remaining between them. CDR3 length: 15 residues. The germline CDR1 and CDR2 sequences are DFQATT and SNEGSKA (reference sequence). The CDR3 nucleotides are TGCAGTGCTCCCCGGGACGGCGATAGCAATCAGCCCCAGCATTTT. It specifies CSAPRDGDSNQPQHF.

The chain links TRBV20-1 to TRBJ1-5; the match to TRBD1 covers 7 bases. This CDR3 comprises 13 residues. Trimming cost V 5 bases and J 5 bases; bases outside gene matches: 6. CDR1 and CDR2 (germline): DFQATT, SNEGSKA (reference sequence). CDR3 sequence reads: CSASTGPHQPQHF. The CDR3 nucleotides read TGCAGTGCTTCGACAGGGCCCCATCAGCCCCAGCATTTT.

The chain is built from TRBV14 and TRBJ1-4; TRBD1 agrees at 9 bases. The germline CDR1 and CDR2 sequences are SGHDN and FVKESK. Trimming cost V 1 base and J 7 bases; bases outside gene matches: 4. The CDR3 runs 15 residues. This CDR3 reads CASSQGSGQGEKLFF. CDR3 bases: TGTGCCAGCAGCCAAGGGTCGGGACAGGGTGAAAAACTGTTTTTT. Looking up the rest from reference TRBV14 and TRBJ1-4 gives the full variable domain: EAGVTQFPSHSVIEKGQTVTLRCDPISGHDNLYWYRRVMGKEIKFLLHFVKESKQDESGMPNNRFLAERTGGTYSTLKVQPAELEDSGVYFCASSQGSGQGEKLFFGSGTQLSVL.

This clonotype appeared a few times. V gene TRBV7-9 combines with J gene TRBJ2-6, with 7 nucleotides matching TRBD1. V gave up 7 bases and J gave up 4 bases; unmatched junction bases: 4. This CDR3 spans 14 amino acids. CDR1 and CDR2 (germline): SEHNR, FQNEAQ (reference sequence). CDR3 sequence reads: CASTQGWGANVLTF. The CDR3 coding sequence is TGTGCCAGCACACAGGGGTGGGGGGCCAACGTCCTGACTTTC.